This T cell receptor beta chain was sequenced in a study of blood T cell repertoires in COVID-19. Germline values: CDR1 MDHEN, CDR2 SYDVKM. The ends lost 9 bases at V and 6 bases at J; junction bases unmatched: 9. CDR3 length: 14 amino acids. This clone occurred once. As handled by the study authors: Estimation of nucleated cell counts relied on the amplification of reference gene primers. Only in-frame clones appear in the TCRdb table, and some are missing; sequencing was by immunoSEQ multiplex PCR. V, J and clone size were drawn from that table, and D and trimming were deduced from the DNA. This table has over 110,000 clones, roughly 90% appearing once.

The sequencing sample was made of peripheral blood. The chain combines TRBV28 with TRBJ2-1; 9 nucleotides match TRBD2. This receptor was identified in an older man with acute or convalescent COVID-19. The CDR3 sequence is CASHAGGPPNEQFF. CDR3 DNA: TGTGCCAGTCATGCGGGAGGGCCGCCCAATGAGCAGTTCTTC.